One and the same sample provided the 26 T cell receptor beta chains below, sequenced in a study of blood T cell repertoires in COVID-19. Only in-frame clones appear in the TCRdb table, and some are missing; sequencing was by immunoSEQ multiplex PCR. Here the sample spans about 55,000 clones, more than 70% being singletons. What was sequenced was peripheral blood. These receptors originate from a human donor in a cohort sampled during active COVID-19.

This chain connects TRBV11-1 to TRBJ2-1; maybe TRBD2 (5 bases). The germline V and J ends were trimmed by 4 bases and 5 bases, with 6 bases remaining between them. The germline V gene has CDR1 SGHAT and CDR2 FQDESV (reference sequence). The length of the CDR3 is 12 residues. The CDR3 here is CASSSRDNEQFF. The CDR3 region has the DNA TGTGCCAGCAGCTCGCGGGACAATGAGCAGTTCTTC. The whole variable domain, remainder taken from reference TRBV11-1 and TRBJ2-1, is EAEVAQSPRYKITEKSQAVAFWCDPISGHATLYWYRQILGQGPELLVQFQDESVVDDSQLPKDRFSAERLKGVDSTLKIQPAELGDSAMYLCASSSRDNEQFFGPGTRLTVL.

V and J are TRBV3-1 (or the pseudogene TRBV3-2) and TRBJ2-2; tentatively, D is TRBD2 (6 bases). CDR3 length equals 17 residues. V lost 0 bases, J lost 4 bases, and 15 bases lay in between. CDR1 and CDR2 from the germline V gene are LGHDT and YNNKEL (reference sequence). The CDR3 region has the DNA TGTGCCAGCAGCCAAGATCTGAGACTAGGTGTCACCGGGGAGCTGTTTTTT. This translates into CASSQDLRLGVTGELFF.

This clone showed up just a few times. The chain couples TRBV6-5 to TRBJ2-3; D unclear. Germline V gene data show CDR1 as MNHEY and CDR2 as SVGAGI. CDR3 size: 15 residues. V lost 3 bases to trimming and J lost 3 bases, with 13 bases between them. The CDR3 DNA reads TGTGCCAGCAGTTATTCCGGAGTAGTTACAGATACGCAGTATTTT. Protein sequence: CASSYSGVVTDTQYF.

This chain links TRBV7-9 with TRBJ2-3; 11 positions match TRBD1. The CDR3 is 15 residues long. With V trimmed by 5 bases and J by 6 bases, 7 bases remained unmatched. Germline V gene data show CDR1 as SEHNR and CDR2 as FQNEAQ (reference sequence). The CDR3 nucleotides are TGTGCCAGCAGCGCCGGGACAGGGGGTTGGGATACGCAGTATTTT. Protein: CASSAGTGGWDTQYF.

The CDR3 bases are TGTGCCAGCAGTTTCGGACAGGGCGCTGGCTACACCTTC. Amino acids: CASSFGQGAGYTF. The rearrangement joins TRBV12-3 or TRBV12-4 to TRBJ1-2; the match to TRBD1 covers 8 bases. The length of the CDR3 is 13 residues. V shed 3 bases, J shed 7 bases, and the junction held 4 bases outside the gene matches.

V is TRBV2 and J is TRBJ1-1; 7 bases are a match to TRBD1. This CDR3 has 12 amino acids. Germline CDR1 is SNHLY and CDR2 is FYNNEI. V gave up 7 bases and J gave up 5 bases; unmatched junction bases: 4. CDR3 in amino acids: CASKTGRTEAFF. The CDR3, as DNA: TGTGCCAGCAAGACAGGGAGAACTGAAGCTTTCTTT.

The rearrangement joins TRBV7-8 to TRBJ1-5, with 7 bases that match TRBD1. Germline CDR1 is SGHVS and CDR2 is FQNEAQ. J was trimmed by 9 bases and V by 5 bases; bases with no gene match: 10. This CDR3 spans 14 amino acids. The DNA for the CDR3 is TGTGCCAGCAGCCGAGGGACAGAACTTGGGCCCCAGCATTTT. This gives the protein CASSRGTELGPQHF.

J is TRBJ1-6 and V is TRBV6-4, with 7 nucleotides matching TRBD1. Germline V gene lookup returns CDR1 MRHNA and CDR2 SNTAGT. The CDR3 is made up of 15 amino acids. Trimming cost V 6 bases and J 4 bases; bases outside gene matches: 6. The CDR3 is CASRSRTGYNSPLHF. The CDR3 DNA follows: TGTGCCAGCAGATCTCGGACAGGTTATAATTCACCCCTCCACTTT.

This chain links TRBV28 with TRBJ2-3; 9 bases are a match to TRBD2. Trimming removed 2 bases from V and 2 bases from J; junction bases left unmatched: 5. The CDR3 runs 16 residues. CDR1 and CDR2 (germline): MDHEN, SYDVKM. CDR3 residues: CASSLGASGDTDTQYF. The CDR3 coding sequence is TGTGCCAGCAGTTTAGGAGCTAGCGGGGACACAGATACGCAGTATTTT.

The chain employs TRBV27 and TRBJ1-4; TRBD1 might be the D (6 bases). The CDR3 covers 14 residues. Trimming removed 3 bases at V and 8 bases at J, with 13 bases between. Per the germline V gene, CDR1 is MNHEY and CDR2 is SMNVEV (reference sequence). The CDR3 DNA reads as TGTGCCAGCAGTTTGGCGGGGGCTGGGGAAAAACTGTTTTTT. Its translation: CASSLAGAGEKLFF.

This sequence joins TRBV11-2 and TRBJ2-5; D is perhaps TRBD1 (6 bases). Germline CDR1 reads SGHAT; CDR2 reads FQNNGV. The CDR3 spans 13 residues. V dropped 5 bases and J dropped 7 bases, with 14 bases sitting between them. CDR3 sequence: CASSQQGEGTQYF. DNA for the CDR3: TGTGCCAGCAGCCAACAGGGTGAGGGGACCCAGTACTTC.

This chain uses TRBV30 with TRBJ2-5, with D perhaps matching TRBD2 (6 bases). Germline values: CDR1 GTSNPN, CDR2 SVGIG (reference sequence). V was clipped by 3 bases and J by 4 bases, with 18 bases between them. This CDR3 has 15 amino acids. CDR3 sequence (DNA): TGTGCCTGGAGACGGGATGTGGTGGGGGGAGAGACCCAGTACTTC. Its translation: CAWRRDVVGGETQYF.

DNA for the CDR3: TGTGCCAGCAGCGTAGCTTGGACTTACTACAATGAGCAGTTCTTC. It translates to CASSVAWTYYNEQFF. The V gene is TRBV9, the J gene TRBJ2-1, with D tentatively TRBD2 (5 bases). V gave up 0 bases and J gave up 3 bases, with 10 bases separating them. Germline CDR1 and CDR2: SGDLS and YYNGEE. This CDR3 is 15 amino acids long.

This clone was recorded a few times. The chain has TRBV5-1 and TRBJ2-7; 11 bases are shared with TRBD2. Germline-derived CDR1 and CDR2 are SGHRS and YFSETQ. CDR3 length: 15 residues. V gave up 4 bases and J gave up 4 bases; unmatched junction bases: 7. The CDR3 DNA is TGCGCCAGCAGCGTGCTAGCGGGAGGCCCATACGAGCAGTACTTC. Translating gives CASSVLAGGPYEQYF.

The rearrangement uses TRBV6-5 and TRBJ1-3, with 12 bases identical to TRBD1. V was clipped by 2 bases and J by 8 bases; unmatched bases: 4. The CDR3 totals 15 residues. Germline-derived CDR1 and CDR2 are MNHEY and SVGAGI. In nucleotides, the CDR3 is TGTGCCAGCAGTTACGGGGGACAGGGGGCGGACACCATATATTTT. Translation gives CASSYGGQGADTIYF.

The chain is built from TRBV6-5 and TRBJ1-2, with D possibly matching TRBD1 (6 bases). The V gene's germline CDR1 is MNHEY and CDR2 SVGAGI. V lost 2 bases and J 8 bases, leaving 18 bases between the germline ends. CDR3 length equals 15 residues. CDR3 in amino acids: CASSYELGAPGGYTF. In nucleotides, the CDR3 is TGTGCCAGCAGTTACGAACTGGGGGCGCCTGGAGGCTACACCTTC.

V and J are TRBV4-2 and TRBJ2-7; TRBD1 matches 9 bases. The CDR3 is 17 amino acids. J was trimmed by 5 bases and V by 4 bases; bases with no gene match: 15. Germline V gene sequence: CDR1 LGHNA, CDR2 YNFKEQ. CDR3 bases: TGTGCCAGCAGCCGCAAACAGGGGGCTAATCCGTCTGACGAGCAGTACTTC. Translating it yields CASSRKQGANPSDEQYF.

This clone was observed once. The rearrangement joins TRBV27 to TRBJ2-3, with a possible D match to TRBD2 (6 bases). Germline assignment: CDR1 MNHEY and CDR2 SMNVEV (reference sequence). V was trimmed by 8 bases and J by 0 bases, leaving 15 bases between them. This CDR3 comprises 15 residues. The CDR3 region has the DNA TGTGCCAGCCGATACCGTGGGACTAGCACAGATACGCAGTATTTT. It specifies CASRYRGTSTDTQYF.

This clone showed up just once. J is TRBJ2-6 and V is TRBV5-4, with 9 bases that match TRBD2. This CDR3 is built from 18 residues. Germline loops: CDR1 SGHNT, CDR2 YYREEE (reference sequence). Losses at the gene ends were 2 bases for V and 0 bases for J; bases not matched to a gene: 6. The CDR3 sequence: CASSLGLAGSSGANVLTF. CDR3 DNA: TGTGCCAGCAGCTTAGGGCTAGCGGGAAGCTCTGGGGCCAACGTCCTGACTTTC. Drawing the rest from reference TRBV5-4 and TRBJ2-6, the complete variable domain is ETGVTQSPTHLIKTRGQQVTLRCSSQSGHNTVSWYQQALGQGPQFIFQYYREEENGRGNFPPRFSGLQFPNYSSELNVNALELDDSALYLCASSLGLAGSSGANVLTFGAGSRLTVL.

The rearrangement links TRBV10-1 to TRBJ2-3; D might be TRBD2 (6 bases). From germline, CDR1 is WNHNN and CDR2 SYGVQD (reference sequence). Trimming took off 4 bases at V and 2 bases at J, with 10 bases between the two ends. CDR3 length: 14 residues. The CDR3 here is CASSGGGNTDTQYF. CDR3 nucleotides: TGCGCCAGCAGTGGCGGCGGGAACACAGATACGCAGTATTTT.

V usage is TRBV12-3 or TRBV12-4 and J usage is TRBJ2-7; 7 bases are a match to TRBD1. CDR3 length: 13 amino acids. V trimming: 3 bases; J trimming: 3 bases; junction bases outside the gene matches: 2. The CDR3 is CASSLTGIYEQYF. The CDR3 region has the DNA TGTGCCAGCAGTTTGACAGGGATCTACGAGCAGTACTTC.

With regard to this clone: Possible read error: a much larger clone is one base away. The gene calls are TRBV13 and TRBJ2-3; 9 bases align to TRBD2. The CDR3 is made up of 18 amino acids. Germline V CDR1 and CDR2: PRHDT, FYEKMQ (reference sequence). CDR3 coding DNA: TGTGCCCGCAGCTTAACGGGGCCTCGCGGGGGGGGCACAGATACGCAGTATTTT. Translation: CARSLTGPRGGGTDTQYF.

The rearrangement joins TRBV19 to TRBJ2-3; 9 positions match TRBD2. The trim removed 5 bases at V and 2 bases at J, leaving 8 bases unmatched. The length of the CDR3 is 16 residues. Germline V gives CDR1 LNHDA, CDR2 SQIVND (reference sequence). CDR3 coding DNA: TGTGCCAGTAGTCGGGCTAGCGGGATGCTCACAGATACGCAGTATTTT. It is translated as CASSRASGMLTDTQYF.

This chain connects TRBV18 to TRBJ2-5; D gene uncertain. Trimming took off 6 bases at V and 1 base at J, with 9 bases between the two ends. CDR1 and CDR2 from the germline V gene are KGHSH and LQKENI. The CDR3 loop spans 13 amino acids. CDR3 nucleotides: TGTGCCAGCTCTCCCCTGTCCCAAGAGACCCAGTACTTC. Its protein is CASSPLSQETQYF.

The V call is TRBV5-6, the J call TRBJ2-7, with D possibly being TRBD2 (6 bases). The V gene lost 1 base and the J gene lost 1 base, with 12 bases spanning the gap. This CDR3 has 15 amino acids. CDR1 is SGHDT, CDR2 YYEEEE, per germline. This CDR3 reads CASSLKPGGSYEQYF. The CDR3 nucleotides are TGTGCCAGCAGCTTGAAACCCGGGGGATCCTACGAGCAGTACTTC.

The chain is built from TRBV5-4 and TRBJ2-7, with TRBD1 as a possible D gene (6 bases). The CDR3 is 14 residues long. V shed 0 bases and J shed 1 base, with 8 bases lying between them. From germline, CDR1 is SGHNT and CDR2 YYREEE (reference sequence). The CDR3 coding sequence is TGTGCCAGCAGCTTGGGAGGACAGTCCTACGAGCAGTACTTC. Its protein is CASSLGGQSYEQYF.